A single T cell receptor beta chain is shown here with its context. This specimen comes from a study of blood T cell repertoires in COVID-19. The overall study: The United States, Italy and Spain were the sources of the acute and convalescent COVID-19 samples. In each case, the material was cDNA or gDNA derived from T cells, B-cell-depleted T cells, or PBMCs.

Authors' methods: For nucleated cells, counts were estimated from reference gene primer amplification. Repertoires were generated with immunoSEQ multiplex PCR, while TCRdb's copy carries only in-frame clones and drops some. The DNA was the basis for D and trimming; V, J and clone size are from that table. The sample lists roughly 130,000 clones; around 87% were seen once. This sequence originates from a woman aged 55 to 70 with acute or convalescent COVID-19. Sequenced: peripheral blood.

The CDR3 loop reads CASRGQGLAEAFF. The CDR3 DNA reads TGTGCCAGCAGGGGACAGGGGTTGGCTGAAGCTTTCTTT. The V call is TRBV27, the J call TRBJ1-1, with 10 bases matching TRBD1. The V and J ends lost 6 bases and 6 bases, in that order; junction bases with no gene match: 4. The CDR3 has 13 residues. Germline V gene data show CDR1 as MNHEY and CDR2 as SMNVEV (reference sequence).